Listed here are 19 T cell receptor beta chains from one sample, sequenced in a study of CD8 T cells in ankylosing spondylitis. TCRdb reanalysed the 5' RACE reads using MiXCR and keeps one entry per CDR3 protein. The table has over 95,000 distinct CDR3 sequences, over 6.5% seen once. The source material was blood, either unsorted or a sorted T cell fraction (not recorded which). The receptors come from a male donor with ankylosing spondylitis or in good health (not recorded which).

The rearrangement uses TRBV7-9 and TRBJ1-1; 11 bases are shared with TRBD1. CDR1 is SEHNR, CDR2 FQNEAQ, per germline (reference sequence). Trimming cost V 4 bases and J 3 bases; bases outside gene matches: 7. The CDR3 loop spans 16 amino acids. In DNA, the CDR3 is TGTGCCAGCAGCTCTATCCGGGACAGGGGGGACACTGAAGCTTTCTTT. It encodes CASSSIRDRGDTEAFF.

This clonotype was counted ten times or more. The rearrangement uses TRBV12-3 or TRBV12-4 and TRBJ1-5; no definite D call. This CDR3 has 13 residues. V lost 1 base to trimming and J lost 5 bases, with 6 bases between them. The CDR3 loop is CASSLERDQPQHF. In DNA, the CDR3 is TGTGCCAGCAGTTTAGAAAGGGATCAGCCCCAGCATTTT.

This clonotype was seen ten or more times. The chain has TRBV18 and TRBJ1-4; D unresolved. V was pared by 2 bases and J by 8 bases, with 12 bases between. CDR3 length equals 14 residues. Germline V lookup: CDR1 KGHSH, CDR2 LQKENI. CDR3 DNA sequence: TGTGCCAGCTCACCAATCCCCGAGGGCGAAAAACTGTTTTTT. Amino acid sequence: CASSPIPEGEKLFF. Combining the CDR3 with reference TRBV18 and TRBJ1-4 gives the whole variable domain NAGVMQNPRHLVRRRGQEARLRCSPMKGHSHVYWYRQLPEEGLKFMVYLQKENIIDESGMPKERFSAEFPKEGPSILRIQQVVRGDSAAYFCASSPIPEGEKLFFGSGTQLSVL.

Comment on this clonotype: One base away lies a much larger clone, so this may be a sequencing read error. V gene TRBV6-5 combines with J gene TRBJ1-2; D remains unclear. The CDR3 extends over 14 amino acids. Looked up from germline, CDR1 is MNHEY and CDR2 is SVGAGI. The CDR3 DNA is TGTGTCAGCAGTTCCCCGTTGGCTAACTATGGCTACACCTTC. Protein sequence: CVSSSPLANYGYTF.

This clonotype was seen ten or more times. The chain carries TRBV5-1 and TRBJ2-1; 10 positions match TRBD1. J lost 6 bases, V lost 4 bases, and 7 bases had no gene match. There are 15 residues in the CDR3. In germline, CDR1 is SGHRS, CDR2 YFSETQ. CDR3 DNA sequence: TGCGCCAGCAGCCCGGGACAGGGGAAGGCCAATGAGCAGTTCTTC. This translates into CASSPGQGKANEQFF.

This clonotype was seen many times. V is TRBV14 and J is TRBJ2-1; TRBD1 agrees at 10 bases. The CDR3 length is 19 residues. The ends lost 4 bases at V and 9 bases at J; junction bases unmatched: 21. Germline V gives CDR1 SGHDN, CDR2 FVKESK. The CDR3 nucleotides are TGTGCCAGCAGCCCCCACCCAAATACGGGACAGGGGTTCTTCGGTGAGCAGTTCTTC. It encodes CASSPHPNTGQGFFGEQFF. Complete variable domain (other parts from reference TRBV14 and TRBJ2-1): EAGVTQFPSHSVIEKGQTVTLRCDPISGHDNLYWYRRVMGKEIKFLLHFVKESKQDESGMPNNRFLAERTGGTYSTLKVQPAELEDSGVYFCASSPHPNTGQGFFGEQFFGPGTRLTVL.

The CDR3: CASSSRERGPETQYF. The CDR3 DNA follows: TGTGCCAGCAGCTCTCGGGAGAGGGGGCCGGAGACCCAGTACTTC. The chain has TRBV6-2 or TRBV6-3 and TRBJ2-5; TRBD1 is a possible D gene (7 bases). The CDR3 runs to 15 residues. The V gene lost 6 bases and the J gene lost 5 bases, with 19 bases spanning the gap. Per germline, CDR1 MNHEY and CDR2 SVGEGT.

The rearrangement uses TRBV7-2 and TRBJ2-3; no reliable D call. Germline lookup yields CDR1 SGHTA and CDR2 FQGNSA. V was cut by 5 bases and J by 6 bases, with 6 bases left in between. This CDR3 has 11 residues. CDR3 sequence (DNA): TGTGCCAGCAGCCCTTTTGATACGCAGTATTTT. Residues: CASSPFDTQYF.

This clonotype appeared many times. The chain recombines TRBV21-1 with TRBJ1-5. TRBV21-1 counts as a pseudogene. The CDR3 is 19 amino acids. The CDR3 DNA is TGTGCCAGCAGCAAAGTTGAAGCGTTTAGGGTCGATAGCAATCAGCCCCAGCATTTT. This gives the protein CASSKVEAFRVDSNQPQHF.

This clonotype was seen many times. The genes are TRBV12-3 or TRBV12-4 and TRBJ2-1; TRBD2 agrees at 12 bases. The CDR3 is 14 residues long. V lost 7 bases and J lost 9; bases outside the gene matches: 7. The CDR3 protein is CASKLLAGGGEQFF. DNA of the CDR3: TGTGCCAGCAAATTACTAGCGGGGGGTGGTGAGCAGTTCTTC.

This clonotype was recorded many times. The V and J genes are TRBV6-5 and TRBJ2-3; 9 bases match TRBD1. Germline V CDR1 and CDR2: MNHEY, SVGAGI. V was clipped by 2 bases and J by 5 bases; unmatched bases: 2. This CDR3 has 14 amino acids. This CDR3 is CASSYRDREDTQYF. CDR3 DNA sequence: TGTGCCAGCAGTTACCGGGACAGGGAAGATACGCAGTATTTT.

This clonotype was seen at least ten times. V is TRBV30 and J is TRBJ1-3, with TRBD1 identical over 9 bases. There are 13 residues in the CDR3. Germline V CDR1 and CDR2: GTSNPN, SVGIG (reference sequence). V shed 4 bases and J 6 bases; nucleotides not matched to a gene: 4. The CDR3 loop reads CAWIRDRVNTIYF. As DNA, the CDR3 is TGTGCCTGGATCCGGGACAGGGTAAACACCATATATTTT.

In this sample, this clonotype turned up many times. The V call is TRBV7-2, the J call TRBJ1-5; no reliable D call. V was trimmed by 5 bases and J by 7 bases, leaving 12 bases between them. The germline CDR1 and CDR2 sequences are SGHTA and FQGNSA. The CDR3 totals 13 residues. Here the CDR3 DNA reads TGTGCCAGCAGCCCCGTTATCGGACAGCCCCAGCATTTT. Residues: CASSPVIGQPQHF.

This clonotype appeared many times. As DNA, the CDR3 is TGTGCCATCAGTGGGCCTAGGGGAGGGAACACTGAAGCTTTCTTT. This encodes CAISGPRGGNTEAFF. This sequence joins TRBV10-3 and TRBJ1-1; possible D gene TRBD1, 5 bases. CDR1 is ENHRY, CDR2 SYGVKD, per germline. Trimming cost V 4 bases and J 1 base, with 13 bases left between them. The CDR3 runs to 15 residues.

This clonotype was counted ten times or more. The chain is built from TRBV7-3 and TRBJ1-1; D uncertain. CDR1 and CDR2 from the germline V gene are SGHTA and FQGTGA. CDR3 length: 16 amino acids. The V gene lost 2 bases and the J gene lost 1 base, with 14 bases spanning the gap. In DNA, the CDR3 is TGTGCCAGCAGCTTAGGAAGGAGCTTTGGGAACACTGAAGCTTTCTTT. It specifies CASSLGRSFGNTEAFF. Complete variable domain (other parts from reference TRBV7-3 and TRBJ1-1): GAGVSQTPSNKVTEKGKYVELRCDPISGHTALYWYRQSLGQGPEFLIYFQGTGAADDSGLPNDRFFAVRPEGSVSTLKIQRTERGDSAVYLCASSLGRSFGNTEAFFGQGTRLTVV.

This clonotype has a count of ten or more. The chain links TRBV5-1 to TRBJ2-5; 10 bases map to TRBD2. The CDR3 contains 15 residues. Per the germline V gene, CDR1 is SGHRS and CDR2 is YFSETQ. The trim removed 5 bases at V and 3 bases at J, leaving 7 bases unmatched. Written as DNA, the CDR3 is TGCGCCAGCAGTTCCATAGGACTAGCGGAAGAGACCCAGTACTTC. Amino acid sequence: CASSSIGLAEETQYF.

This clonotype was detected many times. V usage is TRBV20-1 and J usage is TRBJ1-3, with a possible D match to TRBD1 (5 bases). CDR1 is DFQATT, CDR2 SNEGSKA, per germline (reference sequence). CDR3 size: 13 residues. Deletions cut 2 bases from V and 7 bases from J, with 12 bases between. CDR3: CSARQGNSNTIYF. CDR3 bases: TGCAGTGCTAGACAGGGTAATTCCAACACCATATATTTT.

This clonotype was seen repeatedly, ten times or more. The rearrangement joins TRBV18 to TRBJ1-3; 8 bases are a match to TRBD1. Losses at the gene ends were 5 bases for V and 4 bases for J; bases not matched to a gene: 10. The CDR3 has 16 amino acids. Germline values: CDR1 KGHSH, CDR2 LQKENI. CDR3 protein: CASSSAEDRAGNTIYF. The CDR3 DNA reads as TGTGCCAGCTCATCAGCAGAGGACAGGGCCGGAAACACCATATATTTT.

This clonotype was observed a handful of times. The chain links TRBV7-6 to TRBJ2-3; D is uncertain. The CDR3 is 13 amino acids. From germline, CDR1 is SGHVS and CDR2 FNYEAQ. With 1 base removed from V and 4 bases from J, the gap between germline ends came to 6 bases. The CDR3 protein is CASSLVGPDTQYF. The CDR3 coding sequence is TGTGCCAGCAGCTTAGTGGGTCCAGATACGCAGTATTTT.